Presented here are 15 T cell receptor beta chains from one specimen sequenced in a study of blood T cell repertoires in COVID-19. The protocol was immunoSEQ multiplex PCR, while the TCRdb copy is restricted to in-frame clones and leaves out a portion. The sample contains about 300,000 clones, over 75% of which appear only once. Source material: PBMCs or T cells enriched from blood (not recorded which). Every receptor here comes from a woman aged 25 to 45 who had recovered from COVID-19.

V and J are TRBV5-4 and TRBJ2-5; D possibly corresponds to TRBD2 (6 bases). The germline gives CDR1 SGHNT, CDR2 YYREEE (reference sequence). Trimming took off 0 bases at V and 1 base at J, with 13 bases between the two ends. This CDR3 has 16 residues. The CDR3 nucleotides are TGTGCCAGCAGCTTGGTTTTGGGGGGAGGCCAAGAGACCCAGTACTTC. This gives the protein CASSLVLGGGQETQYF.

CDR3 amino acids: CASSSRTGAGELFF. CDR3 nucleotide sequence: TGTGCCAGTAGTAGCAGGACAGGTGCCGGGGAGCTGTTTTTT. The chain links TRBV19 to TRBJ2-2; 7 nucleotides match TRBD1. Per the germline V gene, CDR1 is LNHDA and CDR2 is SQIVND (reference sequence). J gave up 6 bases and V 4 bases, and 5 bases lay outside the gene matches. CDR3 length: 14 residues.

In its sample, this clone was seen once. The chain recombines TRBV27 with TRBJ1-2; 12 bases align to TRBD1. The CDR3 length is 15 residues. J gave up 5 bases and V 3 bases, and 4 bases lay outside the gene matches. The germline CDR1 and CDR2 sequences are MNHEY and SMNVEV (reference sequence). The DNA for the CDR3 is TGTGCCAGCAGTTTCAGGGACAGGGGGCTATATGGCTACACCTTC. Translating gives CASSFRDRGLYGYTF.

The gene calls are TRBV28 and TRBJ2-1; TRBD2 matches at 7 bases. Germline V lookup: CDR1 MDHEN, CDR2 SYDVKM. The V gene end was trimmed by 6 bases and the J gene end by 13 bases; junction bases not matched to a gene: 6. The CDR3 has 11 residues. The DNA for the CDR3 is TGTGCCAGCAGGGACACTAGCGTACAGTTCTTC. It yields the protein CASRDTSVQFF.

The chain is built from TRBV18 and TRBJ2-3; tentative D call: TRBD2 (5 bases). Germline CDR1 is KGHSH and CDR2 is LQKENI. The CDR3 contains 14 residues. With 0 bases removed from V and 5 bases from J, the gap between germline ends came to 9 bases. As DNA, the CDR3 is TGTGCCAGCTCACCACCGGCTAGCTTAGATACGCAGTATTTT. Translation gives CASSPPASLDTQYF. The whole variable domain, remainder taken from reference TRBV18 and TRBJ2-3, is NAGVMQNPRHLVRRRGQEARLRCSPMKGHSHVYWYRQLPEEGLKFMVYLQKENIIDESGMPKERFSAEFPKEGPSILRIQQVVRGDSAAYFCASSPPASLDTQYFGPGTRLTVL.

The rearrangement joins TRBV10-3 to TRBJ2-7; D may be TRBD2 (7 bases). The CDR3 has 17 residues. The germline V gene has CDR1 ENHRY and CDR2 SYGVKD. Trimming shortened V by 1 base and J by 3 bases, and 19 bases separated the two germline ends. The CDR3 sequence is CAISEWGRGRGDYEQYF. The CDR3 DNA is TGTGCCATCAGTGAGTGGGGGAGGGGCAGGGGTGACTACGAGCAGTACTTC.

The chain recombines TRBV20-1 with TRBJ2-1; 8 positions match TRBD2. The germline gives CDR1 DFQATT, CDR2 SNEGSKA (reference sequence). Germline trimming cut 3 bases from V and 7 bases from J; bases unmatched to any gene: 11. The CDR3 has 15 residues. CDR3 loop: CSASRLAGRTNEQFF. The CDR3 coding sequence is TGCAGTGCTAGTAGGCTAGCGGGCCGTACTAATGAGCAGTTCTTC.

This clone appeared a single time. This chain joins TRBV27 and TRBJ1-6, with 7 bases matching TRBD1. The germline gives CDR1 MNHEY, CDR2 SMNVEV (reference sequence). Losses at the gene ends were 2 bases for V and 6 bases for J; bases not matched to a gene: 7. This CDR3 has 16 amino acids. CDR3 bases: TGTGCCAGCAGTTTAAACCCGGGACAGACTAATTCACCCCTCCACTTT. It translates to CASSLNPGQTNSPLHF.

At least ten counts were recorded for this clone. The chain is built from TRBV5-1 and TRBJ1-3; D gene unclear. There are 14 residues in the CDR3. Germline CDR1 and CDR2: SGHRS and YFSETQ. V lost 3 bases and J 3 bases, leaving 10 bases between the germline ends. CDR3 sequence: CASSSGGDGNTIYF. Here the CDR3 DNA reads TGCGCCAGCAGCTCCGGCGGGGATGGAAACACCATATATTTT.

The chain employs TRBV2 and TRBJ1-2; maybe TRBD1 (5 bases). The germline V gene has CDR1 SNHLY and CDR2 FYNNEI. Deletions cut 8 bases from V and 7 bases from J, with 14 bases between. The CDR3 runs to 12 residues. CDR3 DNA sequence: TGTGCCAGCTCCTGGGGCACCGGTGGCTACACCTTC. Its protein is CASSWGTGGYTF.

The count of this clone is one. The genes are TRBV27 and TRBJ1-5; 8 nucleotides align to TRBD1. Germline trimming cut 6 bases from V and 4 bases from J; bases unmatched to any gene: 8. CDR3 length: 15 residues. Germline V gene sequence: CDR1 MNHEY, CDR2 SMNVEV (reference sequence). The CDR3 is CASSPRQGHNQPQHF. The CDR3 coding sequence is TGTGCCAGCAGCCCACGACAGGGGCATAATCAGCCCCAGCATTTT.

The rearrangement links TRBV11-2 to TRBJ2-2; 7 bases line up with TRBD2. J was trimmed by 5 bases and V by 3 bases; bases with no gene match: 0. The germline CDR1 and CDR2 sequences are SGHAT and FQNNGV. This CDR3 is 13 amino acids long. The CDR3 nucleotides read TGTGCCAGCAGCTTTAGCGGGACCGGGGAGCTGTTTTTT. Its translation is CASSFSGTGELFF.

The chain has TRBV15 and TRBJ2-7; D is unclear. The CDR3 length is 16 residues. V lost 0 bases and J lost 9, with 21 bases in between. Germline V lookup: CDR1 LNHNV, CDR2 YYDKDF (reference sequence). The CDR3 coding sequence is TGTGCCACCAGCAGAGAACCTAACCACTTCGACACGAGGCAGTACTTC. Residues: CATSREPNHFDTRQYF.

The chain recombines TRBV6-5 with TRBJ2-7; possibly TRBD1 for D (5 bases). CDR1 is MNHEY, CDR2 SVGAGI, per germline. The V end lost 0 bases, the J end lost 4 bases, and 13 bases lay between the germline ends. This CDR3 has 15 residues. CDR3 in amino acids: CASSYSQGFLYEQYF. DNA of the CDR3: TGTGCCAGCAGTTACTCGCAGGGCTTCTTATACGAGCAGTACTTC.

J is TRBJ1-1 and V is TRBV10-3, with D possibly being TRBD1 (5 bases). Deletions cut 6 bases from V and 6 bases from J, with 17 bases between. The CDR3 contains 14 residues. Germline V gives CDR1 ENHRY, CDR2 SYGVKD. The CDR3 is CAIRSIGGGAEAFF. The CDR3 nucleotides read TGTGCCATCAGGTCAATCGGGGGGGGAGCTGAAGCTTTCTTT.